Listed below are T cell receptor beta chains from one sample, sequenced in a study of T cells in Graves' hyperthyroidism and ophthalmopathy. TCRdb itself ran the multiplex PCR reads through MiXCR, one entry per CDR3 protein. The repertoire holds hundreds of thousands of distinct CDR3 sequences, with around 15% as singletons. Sequencing was performed on blood. Receptor source: a man aged 18 to 30 with Graves' ophthalmopathy. Both conserved end residues are part of each CDR3. The D gene is left open where the match is weak. Clone size is given for some rows only: seen once, a few or many times, or a class if the clone is expanded.

V,D,J,size,CDR3,DNA
TRBV2,.,TRBJ2-5,many,CASSELDTAYF,TGTGCCAGCAGTGAACTTGACACAGCTTACTTC
TRBV5-6,.,TRBJ1-2,many,CASDRRSYGYTF,TGTGCCAGCGATAGGAGATCCTATGGCTACACCTTC
TRBV13,.,TRBJ2-7,many,CASTISQASSYEQYF,TGTGCCAGCACTATTTCTCAGGCGAGCTCCTACGAGCAGTACTTC
TRBV20-1,.,TRBJ2-7,few,CSAHSQGIEQYF,TGCAGTGCACACTCCCAGGGGATCGAGCAGTACTTC
TRBV3-1,TRBD1,TRBJ2-7,many,CASSQPRTGTGDYEQYF,TGTGCCAGCAGCCAGCCCAGAACCGGGACAGGTGACTACGAGCAGTACTTC
TRBV11-2,.,TRBJ2-3,many,CASSFQAALGPSEETDTQYF,TGTGCCAGCAGCTTCCAAGCCGCTCTTGGACCCTCGGAGGAGACAGATACGCAGTATTTT
TRBV27,.,TRBJ1-4,many,CASRNRSTNEKLFF,TGTGCCAGCAGGAACAGGTCCACTAATGAAAAACTGTTTTTT
TRBV7-9,TRBD1,TRBJ2-7,few,CASSLGSGTGGYEQYF,TGTGCCAGCAGCTTAGGATCCGGGACAGGGGGCTACGAGCAGTACTTC
TRBV18,.,TRBJ2-7,.,CASSPWGGHEQYF,TGTGCCAGCTCACCATGGGGAGGCCACGAGCAGTACTTC
TRBV18,TRBD1,TRBJ1-4,.,CASSPYRGAEKLFF,TGTGCCAGCTCACCTTACAGGGGGGCTGAAAAACTGTTTTTT
TRBV11-2,.,TRBJ2-7,many,CASSLALRGTYEQYF,TGTGCCAGCAGCTTAGCACTCCGGGGCACCTACGAGCAGTACTTC
TRBV2,.,TRBJ1-4,many,CASSAQQVSNEKLFF,TGTGCCAGCAGTGCCCAACAGGTCTCTAATGAAAAACTGTTTTTT
TRBV2,.,TRBJ2-1,many,CASSVLGEYYNEQFF,TGTGCCAGCAGTGTGTTAGGGGAATACTACAATGAGCAGTTCTTC
TRBV6-1,.,TRBJ2-7,many,CASSENDSKYEQYF,TGTGCCAGCAGTGAAAACGACAGTAAGTACGAGCAGTACTTC
TRBV19,.,TRBJ1-4,.,CASRWGAYEKLFF,TGTGCCAGTAGATGGGGGGCTTATGAAAAACTGTTTTTT
TRBV6-1,.,TRBJ2-7,.,CASGPRDGSYEQYF,TGTGCCAGCGGCCCCAGGGACGGCTCCTACGAGCAGTACTTC
TRBV5-1,TRBD2,TRBJ2-7,.,CASSSVTSGYSCEQYF,TGCGCCAGCAGCTCCGTGACTAGCGGTTACTCCTGCGAGCAGTACTTC
TRBV11-2,TRBD1,TRBJ2-1,many,CASSYTGGIVYNEQFF,TGTGCCAGCAGCTATACAGGGGGTATTGTTTACAATGAGCAGTTCTTC
TRBV7-8,.,TRBJ2-3,many,CAIRTNTDTQYF,TGTGCCATTCGGACTAACACAGATACGCAGTATTTT
TRBV3-1,.,TRBJ2-4,.,CASSQLGRSLDRNIQYF,TGCGCCAGCAGCCAACTAGGCCGCTCCTTGGACAGAAACATTCAGTACTTC
TRBV6-1,.,TRBJ2-7,many,CASRSRWADEQYF,TGTGCCAGCAGGAGCAGGTGGGCCGATGAGCAGTACTTC
TRBV19,.,TRBJ2-7,.,CASSIRQGNAYEQYF,TGTGCCAGTAGTATCCGGCAGGGGAATGCCTACGAGCAGTACTTC
TRBV20-1,.,TRBJ2-5,many,CSAALGGGLETQYF,TGCAGTGCCGCCCTGGGGGGGGGCCTGGAGACCCAGTACTTC
TRBV19,.,TRBJ1-1,many,CATQGKYLNTEAFF,TGTGCCACCCAAGGGAAGTATTTGAACACTGAAGCTTTCTTT
TRBV3-1,.,TRBJ1-1,many,CASSQYGEGTEAFF,TGTGCCAGCAGCCAATACGGGGAGGGCACTGAAGCTTTCTTT
TRBV7-8,TRBD2,TRBJ2-5,many,CASSLGGLAKKTQYF,TGTGCCAGCAGCTTAGGAGGACTAGCGAAAAAGACCCAGTACTTC
TRBV3-1,.,TRBJ2-1,many,CASRAMRQRNEQFF,TGTGCCAGCAGGGCCATGCGACAAAGGAATGAGCAGTTCTTC
TRBV19,.,TRBJ2-3,once,CASSQTGARADTQYF,TGTGCCAGTAGTCAGACAGGAGCCCGGGCGGATACGCAGTATTTT
TRBV10-3,TRBD2,TRBJ2-7,many,CATPRLAGGDEQYF,TGTGCCACCCCTAGACTAGCCGGAGGGGACGAGCAGTACTTC
TRBV20-1,.,TRBJ1-1,many,CSEDRNTEAFF,TGCAGCGAAGACAGGAACACTGAAGCTTTCTTT
TRBV28,TRBD1,TRBJ1-5,few,CASSGQVNSQPQHF,TGTGCCAGCAGTGGACAGGTTAATAGTCAGCCCCAGCATTTT
TRBV11-3,TRBD2,TRBJ2-3,.,CASSPRIAGTSTDTQYF,TGTGCCAGCAGCCCACGAATAGCGGGGACCAGCACAGATACGCAGTATTTT